This TCR beta chain was profiled in a study of radiotherapy plus CTLA-4 blockade in lung cancer. The data were produced by immunoSEQ multiplex PCR, yet TCRdb's version contains in-frame clones alone and is incomplete. The sample has about 60,000 clones; 77% are singletons. There are 16 residues in the CDR3. V shed 6 bases and J shed 5 bases, with 20 bases lying between them. Germline-derived CDR1 and CDR2 are SGHTA and FQGTGA. The sequence came from a human donor with non-small cell lung cancer who had a partial response to radiotherapy plus ipilimumab. Sequencing was performed on peripheral blood, taken from a patient treated with radiotherapy plus ipilimumab. This chain joins TRBV7-3 and TRBJ2-1; possibly TRBD2 for D (5 bases). The CDR3 DNA is TGTGCCAGCAGGTCCAAAATTGGGGTAGCGCACAATGAGCAGTTCTTC. It is translated as CASRSKIGVAHNEQFF.